Presented here are 9 T cell receptor beta chains from one specimen sequenced in a study of T cells after yellow fever vaccination (dated by TCRdb to between 2018 and 2021). The protocol used for the library was 5' RACE. TCRdb records Illumina NovaSeq 6000 as the sequencer. In-frame beta chains were kept once TCRdb had trimmed the public reads at Q25 with fastp and called clones with MiXCR. Each CDR3 protein gets just one entry, which takes the most common genes and DNA from the rows behind it. This sample holds 150,000 to 200,000 distinct CDR3 sequences; about a tenth were observed only once. Roughly 40% of the sample goes to the ten largest clones. The treatment or condition label of this sample denotes: live attenuated yellow fever vaccine strain. Material: CD8+ T cells sorted from PBMCs, obtained 45 days after the yellow fever booster vaccination. The receptors were gathered from a man aged 18 to 29 who received the YFV17D yellow fever vaccine.

The chain is built from TRBV4-1 and TRBJ2-7; no clear D. Germline-derived CDR1 and CDR2 are MGHRA and YSYEKL. The CDR3 consists of 15 residues. The V gene lost 1 base and the J gene lost 0 bases, with 10 bases spanning the gap. The CDR3: CASSQVLGGSYEQYF. For the CDR3, the DNA is TGCGCCAGCAGCCAAGTGTTGGGCGGCTCCTACGAGCAGTACTTC.

This clonotype appeared a few times. This rearrangement joins TRBV4-3 to TRBJ2-7, with TRBD1 as a possible D gene (5 bases). In germline, CDR1 is LGHNA, CDR2 YSLEER. The CDR3 contains 14 residues. V was pared by 0 bases and J by 5 bases, with 11 bases between. CDR3: CASSQEAGWDEQYF. The CDR3 DNA reads as TGCGCCAGCAGCCAAGAAGCAGGGTGGGACGAGCAGTACTTC.

J is TRBJ2-1 and V is TRBV6-1; D call uncertain. CDR1 MNHNS and CDR2 SASEGT come from the germline V gene. With 5 bases removed from V and 10 bases from J, the gap between germline ends came to 6 bases. The CDR3 consists of 10 residues. CDR3 loop: CASSYSEQFF. The CDR3, as DNA: TGTGCCAGCAGTTACAGCGAGCAGTTCTTC.

The chain joins TRBV10-3 to TRBJ1-2; possible D gene TRBD1, 6 bases. Germline V CDR1 and CDR2: ENHRY, SYGVKD. With 0 bases removed from V and 0 bases from J, the gap between germline ends came to 8 bases. The CDR3 covers 15 residues. The CDR3 nucleotides read TGTGCCATCAGTGAGTCGACAGGCTCTAACTATGGCTACACCTTC. Translating it yields CAISESTGSNYGYTF.

This clonotype was recorded a few times. The rearrangement uses TRBV4-1 and TRBJ1-2, with 9 bases lining up with TRBD1. Germline CDR1 MGHRA, CDR2 YSYEKL. The CDR3 contains 14 residues. The V gene end was trimmed by 2 bases and the J gene end by 4 bases; junction bases not matched to a gene: 2. The CDR3 bases are TGCGCCAGCAGCCAACGGACAGGGGTCTATGGCTACACCTTC. Protein: CASSQRTGVYGYTF.

This clonotype occurred a few times. The gene calls are TRBV9 and TRBJ2-3; 9 bases agree with TRBD2. The CDR3 consists of 14 residues. Trimming cost V 4 bases and J 5 bases; bases outside gene matches: 5. Germline values: CDR1 SGDLS, CDR2 YYNGEE. The CDR3 coding sequence is TGTGCCAGCAGCCTTAGCGGGGGACTAGATACGCAGTATTTT. Its protein is CASSLSGGLDTQYF.

This clonotype occurred a few times. This chain uses TRBV6-1 with TRBJ1-5, with D unresolved. Germline CDR1 is MNHNS and CDR2 is SASEGT. The length of the CDR3 is 12 residues. V gave up 4 bases and J gave up 4 bases, with 5 bases separating them. CDR3 DNA sequence: TGTGCCAGCAGTGGGTATAATCAGCCCCAGCATTTT. Residues: CASSGYNQPQHF.

The gene calls are TRBV4-1 and TRBJ2-3, with D possibly TRBD2 on 7 matching bases. The CDR3 loop spans 20 amino acids. V gave up 2 bases and J gave up 1 base, with 25 bases separating them. Germline CDR1 and CDR2: MGHRA and YSYEKL. CDR3: CASSQRSEGGVFLGTDTQYF. As DNA, the CDR3 is TGCGCCAGCAGCCAACGGTCAGAGGGGGGGGTGTTTTTGGGCACAGATACGCAGTATTTT.

The chain recombines TRBV7-8 with TRBJ2-7; possible D gene TRBD1, 5 bases. The CDR3 length is 14 residues. V was shortened by 1 base and J by 3 bases, with 10 bases between the two germline ends. CDR1 is SGHVS, CDR2 FQNEAQ, per germline. The CDR3: CASSLGGRNYEQYF. In nucleotides, the CDR3 is TGTGCCAGCAGCTTAGGGGGCAGAAACTACGAGCAGTACTTC. Based on the CDR3 plus reference TRBV7-8 and TRBJ2-7, the full variable domain is GAGVSQSPRYKVAKRGQDVALRCDPISGHVSLFWYQQALGQGPEFLTYFQNEAQLDKSGLPSDRFFAERPEGSVSTLKIQRTQQEDSAVYLCASSLGGRNYEQYFGPGTRLTVT.